This T cell receptor (beta chain) appears in the sequencing data of a study of tumor-infiltrating lymphocytes in primary liver carcinoma. This CDR3 comprises 14 residues. Germline CDR1 and CDR2: GTSNPN and SVGIG (reference sequence). With regard to this clonotype: An end of the junction does not agree with germline; a read error may underlie this.

A primer matching the constant region was used to make TCR beta cDNA from 500 to 650 ng of total RNA. For TCR beta, libraries were produced by three nested multiplex PCR rounds using slightly modified ARM-PCR. Both of the initial two PCR rounds ran for approximately 10 cycles and employed TRBV1-TRBV30 forward primers alongside a C-beta reverse primer. TCRdb reprocessed the multiplex PCR reads via MiXCR and lists one record per CDR3 protein. The table lists about 41,000 distinct CDR3 sequences, approximately 70% of them singletons. Each 20-30 mg portion of unsorted bulk tissue served as the source for co-extraction of RNA and DNA.

The sequenced sample consisted of liver tumor tissue from sampling region 2. Subset: tumor region T2, inferior pole. The chain links TRBV30 to TRBJ2-2; D tentatively fits TRBD1 or TRBD2 (5 bases each). The sequence was collected from a man aged 40-50 years with primary liver carcinoma and hepatitis B virus infection. This CDR3 reads CAWRGQEDTRELFF. DNA for the CDR3: TGTGCCTGGAGAGGTCAGGAGGACACCAGGGAACTGTTTTTT.